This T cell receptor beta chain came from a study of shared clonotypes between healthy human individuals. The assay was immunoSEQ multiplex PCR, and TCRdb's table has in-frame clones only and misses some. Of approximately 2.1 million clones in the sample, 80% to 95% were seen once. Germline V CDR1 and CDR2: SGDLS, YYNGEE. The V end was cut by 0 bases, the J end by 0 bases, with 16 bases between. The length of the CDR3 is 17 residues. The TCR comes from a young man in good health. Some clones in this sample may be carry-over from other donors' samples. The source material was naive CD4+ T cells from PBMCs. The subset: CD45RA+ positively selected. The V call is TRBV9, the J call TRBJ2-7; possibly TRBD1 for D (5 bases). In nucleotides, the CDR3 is TGTGCCAGCAGCGTAGGAGAAATGGGGCCAAGCTCCTACGAGCAGTACTTC. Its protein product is CASSVGEMGPSSYEQYF.